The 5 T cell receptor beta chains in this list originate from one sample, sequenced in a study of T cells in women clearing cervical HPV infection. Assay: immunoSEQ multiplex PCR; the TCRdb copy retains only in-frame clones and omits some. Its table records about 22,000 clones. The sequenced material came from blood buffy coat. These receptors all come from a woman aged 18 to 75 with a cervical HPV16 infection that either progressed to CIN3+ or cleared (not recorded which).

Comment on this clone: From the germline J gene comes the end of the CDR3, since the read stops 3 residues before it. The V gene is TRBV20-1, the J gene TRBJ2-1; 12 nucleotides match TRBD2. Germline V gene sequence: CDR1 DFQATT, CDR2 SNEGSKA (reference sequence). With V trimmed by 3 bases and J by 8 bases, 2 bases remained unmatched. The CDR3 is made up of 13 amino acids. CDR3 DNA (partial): TGCAGTGCTAGGGCTAGCGGGAGGGATGAG. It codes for CSARASGRDE. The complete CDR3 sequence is CSARASGRDEQFF.

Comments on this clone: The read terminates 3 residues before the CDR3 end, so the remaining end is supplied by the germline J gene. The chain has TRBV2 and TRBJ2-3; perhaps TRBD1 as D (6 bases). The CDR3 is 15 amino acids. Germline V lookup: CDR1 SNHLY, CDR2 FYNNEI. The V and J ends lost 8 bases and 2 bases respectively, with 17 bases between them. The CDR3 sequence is CASGQNRAITDTQYF. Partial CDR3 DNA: TGTGCCAGCGGCCAAAACAGGGCTATCACAGATACG.

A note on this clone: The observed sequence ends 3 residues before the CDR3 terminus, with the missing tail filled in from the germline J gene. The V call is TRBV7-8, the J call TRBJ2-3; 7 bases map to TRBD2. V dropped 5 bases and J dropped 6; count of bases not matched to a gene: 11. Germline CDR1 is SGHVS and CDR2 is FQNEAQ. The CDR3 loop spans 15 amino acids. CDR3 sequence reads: CASSHPGGSGDTQYF. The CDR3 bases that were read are TGTGCCAGCAGCCACCCTGGGGGTAGCGGGGATACG.

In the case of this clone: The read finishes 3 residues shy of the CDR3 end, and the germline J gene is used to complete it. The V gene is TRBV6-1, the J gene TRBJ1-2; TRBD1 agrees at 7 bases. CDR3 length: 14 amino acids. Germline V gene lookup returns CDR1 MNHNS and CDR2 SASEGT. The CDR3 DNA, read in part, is TGTGCCAGCAGTGACATAGACAGGGACCTTAGC. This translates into CASSDIDRDLS. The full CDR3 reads CASSDIDRDLSYTF.

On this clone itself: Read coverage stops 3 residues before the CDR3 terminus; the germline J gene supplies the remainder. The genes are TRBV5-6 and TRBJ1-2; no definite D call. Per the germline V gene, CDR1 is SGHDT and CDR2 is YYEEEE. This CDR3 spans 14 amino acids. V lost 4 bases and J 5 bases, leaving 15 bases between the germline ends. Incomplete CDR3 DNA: TGTGCCAGCAGCCTTTTTAACACGGGTTATGGC. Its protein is CASSLFNTGYG. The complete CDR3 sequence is CASSLFNTGYGYTF.